This T cell receptor (beta chain) was obtained from a study of cytotoxic CD8 clonotypes in ibrutinib-treated CLL (dated by TCRdb to the early 2020s). For the wider study: The cohort was composed of 11 relapsed/refractory and around 14 treatment-naive patients; IGHV unmutated status was identified in 17 patients. The response samples were drawn at a median of approximately 12 months into treatment, with a range of about 6 to 36 months. Partial responses were observed in approximately 24 patients and complete responses in 2; after a median follow-up of about 69 months, remission was maintained in 15 or so patients and progression was observed in 12. Every remission and progressive disease sample was obtained while ibrutinib was still being received by the patients. Cryopreserved peripheral blood mononuclear cells were collected before treatment, at response, and at either disease progression or sustained remission. Samples averaged approximately 260,000 productive templates and tens of thousands of productive rearrangements. Of the approximately 86 people in the trial, about two dozen had longitudinal samples available. What the research found in general, with its limitations: Sustained-remission and progressing patients did not have matched sampling times, and lymph node repertoires were not examined. At ibrutinib response clonality went up, during sustained remission it held steady, and at progression it dropped back toward baseline. Baseline clonality was found to be higher than that of age-matched healthy donors and was strongly correlated with circulating CD8+ T-cell counts. Public clonotypes were found to be uncommon and were observed to contract or remain stable during treatment; the increase in clonality was shown to reflect expansion of private clonotypes at ibrutinib response.

A MiSeq instrument was used for deep resolution sequencing, which targeted depths ranging from 1 in 1 million up to 1 in 200,000 T cells, with coverage averaging 10x for each clonotype. The immunoSEQ hsTCRB Kit was used to generate the TCR beta libraries. The paper's processing steps were these. The data were analyzed with ImmunoSEQ Analyzer and ImmunoSEQ Data Assistant, and V, D and J gene assignments followed IMGT definitions. Clonality, which ranges from 0 to 1, was calculated by subtracting the normalized Shannon entropy of productive rearrangement frequencies from one. Only overrepresented clonotypes making up at least 0.05% of the repertoire of each patient were included in the public clonotype analysis. Some twelve repertoires from age-matched healthy donors, obtained from immuneACCESS, served as clonality controls. This immuneACCESS table, as held by TCRdb, lists in-frame sequences with V and J called but not all clones. Of the missing ones, under half trace to an unresolved V gene in checked studies; the others have no known cause. D and trimming were read from the DNA, whereas the V and J calls and clone size are those reported in that table. The sample contains over 70,000 clones, 79% of them found a single time. The top ten hold 4.8% of the sample.

CDR1 and CDR2 were assigned from the germline V gene (reference sequence) as LNHDA and SQIVND. After removal of 8 bases from V and 1 base from J, the junction retains 3 bases not matched to a gene. From its cysteine to its phenylalanine, the CDR3 spans 16 amino acids. Only the CDR3 portion is preserved as DNA: 48 bases, with reading frame beginning at the first base. This specimen's time point label, per the study, means: 12 to 13 months on ibrutinib. For TCR beta library preparation, about 2 micrograms of genomic DNA were isolated from cryopreserved PBMCs. Longitudinal blood samples from CLL patients on ibrutinib monotherapy were analyzed using high-throughput TCR beta sequencing. The patients took part in an open-label, single-center phase 2 trial of ibrutinib monotherapy. On this clone: What this receptor recognizes is not known. Per-base qualities were not stored, and no clone one base away is much larger.

This TCR was sampled from a human donor with chronic lymphocytic leukemia. The rearranged chain carries TRBV19 and TRBJ1-6, with 12 bases aligning to TRBD1. The sample in question was PBMCs, obtained after 12 months of ibrutinib treatment. The nucleotide sequence reads TGTGCCAGTGGGGACAGGGGGCTTTCCTATAATTCACCCCTCCACTTT. It encodes CASGDRGLSYNSPLHF.